The next 30 T cell receptor beta chains were all read from a single sample in a study of blood T cells in healthy people across ages (dated by TCRdb to the mid-2010s). Library prep was done by 5' RACE. TCRdb shows the sequencer as Illumina HiSeq 2500. The second PCR ran for about 7 to 11 cycles and used a J-beta primer mix along with a sample-barcoded 5' primer. TCRdb reran the public reads through fastp at Q25 and MiXCR, keeping productive beta chains. CDR3 protein sequences are deduplicated, and each keeps its most common genes and DNA. The sample yields under 800,000 distinct CDR3 sequences; around 40% were counted once. Clones ranked in the top ten supply 20% of the sample. Sequenced sample: blood. The receptors were gathered from a woman aged 55-69 years in good health.

This clonotype appeared a few times. The chain carries TRBV20-1 and TRBJ2-7; perhaps TRBD1 as D (5 bases). Germline-derived CDR1 and CDR2 are DFQATT and SNEGSKA (reference sequence). V dropped 0 bases and J dropped 3 bases, with 9 bases sitting between them. The CDR3 totals 13 residues. CDR3 amino acids: CSARDQQGYEQYF. Written as DNA, the CDR3 is TGCAGTGCTAGAGATCAGCAGGGCTACGAGCAGTACTTC.

This clonotype has more than one count but fewer than ten. The chain couples TRBV5-1 to TRBJ2-1; 12 bases agree with TRBD2. This CDR3 is built from 21 residues. Trimming took 2 bases from V and 0 from J; bases not matched to a gene: 15. Germline lookup yields CDR1 SGHRS and CDR2 YFSETQ. This CDR3 is CASSFLTGTSGFGSSYNEQFF. The CDR3 region has the DNA TGCGCCAGCAGCTTTCTAACCGGGACTAGCGGGTTTGGGAGCTCCTACAATGAGCAGTTCTTC.

This chain joins TRBV2 and TRBJ2-7; D call uncertain. CDR3 length: 14 residues. Trimming took off 3 bases at V and 9 bases at J, with 18 bases between the two ends. CDR1 is SNHLY, CDR2 FYNNEI, per germline. For the CDR3, the DNA is TGTGCCAGCAGTGACGAAGGATTGATGGGCTGGCAGTACTTC. Translating it yields CASSDEGLMGWQYF.

The V and J genes are TRBV5-1 and TRBJ2-6, with D unresolved. CDR1 is SGHRS, CDR2 YFSETQ, per germline. The length of the CDR3 is 16 residues. Between the trimmed V and J ends, which lost 3 bases and 1 base, there was a span of 11 bases. The CDR3 sequence is CASSSVKASGANVLTF. In nucleotides, the CDR3 is TGCGCCAGCAGCTCCGTTAAGGCTTCTGGGGCCAACGTCCTGACTTTC.

V usage is TRBV9 and J usage is TRBJ2-3; D possibly corresponds to TRBD2 (6 bases). The CDR3 totals 15 residues. CDR1 SGDLS and CDR2 YYNGEE come from the germline V gene. With 1 base removed from V and 5 bases from J, the gap between germline ends came to 14 bases. This CDR3 reads CASSVRPPSEDTQYF. CDR3 coding DNA: TGTGCCAGCAGCGTACGGCCCCCTAGCGAAGATACGCAGTATTTT.

The chain joins TRBV2 to TRBJ1-4; 8 positions match TRBD1. Per germline, CDR1 SNHLY and CDR2 FYNNEI. This CDR3 region has 14 residues. Trimming removed 10 bases from V and 3 bases from J; junction bases left unmatched: 7. The CDR3 nucleotides read TGTGCCACACACCGGACAGGGCCTAATGAAAAACTGTTTTTT. Its protein product is CATHRTGPNEKLFF.

The chain couples TRBV2 to TRBJ2-7; D remains ambiguous. The germline V gene has CDR1 SNHLY and CDR2 FYNNEI. Trimming took 6 bases from V and 3 from J, leaving 18 bases between them. This CDR3 is 15 amino acids long. The CDR3 DNA follows: TGTGCCAGCAGCCCGAACCGAGGTGGGCTCTACGAGCAGTACTTC. Its protein is CASSPNRGGLYEQYF.

This clonotype occurred once. Germline and junction disagree at one end, which may indicate a read error. The CDR3: CAISVTGSRELFF. The CDR3 DNA is TGTGCCATCAGCGTAACGGGGTCCAGGGAGCTGTTTTTT. This chain uses TRBV9 with TRBJ2-2, with TRBD2 as a possible D gene (5 bases). CDR1 SGDLS and CDR2 YYNGEE come from the germline V gene. The CDR3 is 13 amino acids.

V is TRBV27 and J is TRBJ2-3; D perhaps matches TRBD1 (6 bases). V lost 5 bases and J 0 bases, leaving 15 bases between the germline ends. Looked up from germline, CDR1 is MNHEY and CDR2 is SMNVEV (reference sequence). CDR3 length: 16 residues. The CDR3 coding sequence is TGTGCCAGCAGTCCCCGGGACACCACTAGCACAGATACGCAGTATTTT. This sequence encodes CASSPRDTTSTDTQYF.

This clonotype was counted many times. The rearrangement joins TRBV29-1 to TRBJ1-2, with D perhaps TRBD1 (6 bases). The CDR3 totals 12 residues. The germline V gene has CDR1 SQVTM and CDR2 ANQGSEA. V lost 7 bases, J lost 5 bases, and 14 bases lay in between. CDR3 DNA: TGCAGCGAGGGAACGGACAGTTATGGCTACACCTTC. This gives the protein CSEGTDSYGYTF. Based on the CDR3 plus reference TRBV29-1 and TRBJ1-2, the full variable domain is SAVISQKPSRDICQRGTSLTIQCQVDSQVTMMFWYRQQPGQSLTLIATANQGSEATYESGFVIDKFPISRPNLTFSTLTVSNMSPEDSSIYLCSEGTDSYGYTFGSGTRLTVV.

This chain joins TRBV2 and TRBJ1-4; 7 nucleotides match TRBD1. The V gene end was trimmed by 6 bases and the J gene end by 4 bases; junction bases not matched to a gene: 8. Germline CDR1 is SNHLY and CDR2 is FYNNEI. The CDR3 loop spans 15 amino acids. The CDR3: CASRDAGTVNEKLFF. In DNA, the CDR3 is TGTGCCAGCAGAGACGCCGGGACAGTTAATGAAAAACTGTTTTTT. Using reference TRBV2 and TRBJ1-4 for the parts outside the CDR3, the full variable domain is EPEVTQTPSHQVTQMGQEVILRCVPISNHLYFYWYRQILGQKVEFLVSFYNNEISEKSEIFDDQFSVERPDGSNFTLKIRSTKLEDSAMYFCASRDAGTVNEKLFFGSGTQLSVL.

Notes on this clonotype: At one boundary the junction diverges from the germline segment, which might be a read error. The chain combines TRBV29-1 with TRBJ1-1; 8 bases align to TRBD1. Germline V CDR1 and CDR2: SQVTM, ANQGSEA. The CDR3 extends over 16 amino acids. The CDR3 DNA reads TGCAGCGTTAAAGAACCCACCACAGGGGGTGGCACTGAAGCTTTCTTT. It is translated as CSVKEPTTGGGTEAFF.

The chain joins TRBV12-3 or TRBV12-4 to TRBJ2-2; 11 bases are a match to TRBD2. The CDR3 is 15 amino acids. Trimming cost V 5 bases and J 5 bases; bases outside gene matches: 4. The CDR3 region is CASSTSGRETGELFF. CDR3 DNA sequence: TGTGCCAGCAGTACTAGCGGGAGAGAGACCGGGGAGCTGTTTTTT.

V and J are TRBV4-3 and TRBJ1-1; D remains unclear. V lost 2 bases to trimming and J lost 0 bases, with 13 bases between them. CDR1 is LGHNA and CDR2 is YSLEER in the germline V gene. This CDR3 contains 16 residues. For the CDR3, the DNA is TGCGCCAGCAGCCAATCGGCAAGTGAGATGAACACTGAAGCTTTCTTT. It yields the protein CASSQSASEMNTEAFF.

The chain joins TRBV7-2 to TRBJ1-5, with no clear D. Per the germline V gene, CDR1 is SGHTA and CDR2 is FQGNSA. The CDR3 is 13 residues long. Trimming pared 0 bases from V and 6 bases from J, leaving 6 bases between. Here the CDR3 DNA reads TGTGCCAGCAGCTTAGCATGGGGTCAGCCCCAGCATTTT. This translates into CASSLAWGQPQHF. Supplemented by reference TRBV7-2 and TRBJ1-5, the full variable domain reads GAGVSQSPSNKVTEKGKDVELRCDPISGHTALYWYRQSLGQGLEFLIYFQGNSAPDKSGLPSDRFSAERTGGSVSTLTIQRTQQEDSAVYLCASSLAWGQPQHFGDGTRLSIL.

This clonotype occurred a few times. The rearrangement joins TRBV20-1 to TRBJ1-5; D might be TRBD1 (6 bases). CDR1 and CDR2 from the germline V gene are DFQATT and SNEGSKA (reference sequence). The V end lost 3 bases, the J end lost 3 bases, and 12 bases lay between the germline ends. CDR3 length: 14 residues. CDR3 residues: CSASFGQNNQPQHF. CDR3 DNA sequence: TGCAGTGCTAGCTTCGGACAGAACAATCAGCCCCAGCATTTT.

This clonotype came up a few times. The rearrangement links TRBV7-2 to TRBJ1-5; D is uncertain. Trimming left V 6 bases short and J 4 bases short, with 7 bases between. Germline lookup yields CDR1 SGHTA and CDR2 FQGNSA. This CDR3 is built from 12 residues. The CDR3 coding sequence is TGTGCCAGCAGACTAGCAAATCAGCCCCAGCATTTT. It is translated as CASRLANQPQHF.

The chain has TRBV7-3 and TRBJ2-4, with D perhaps TRBD1 or TRBD2 (5 bases each). The CDR3 runs to 16 residues. Germline V gene lookup returns CDR1 SGHTA and CDR2 FQGTGA. Trimming removed 6 bases from V and 2 bases from J, with 17 bases in between. CDR3 in DNA: TGTGCCAGCAGGCACCGGGACGGAAAATCCAAAAACATTCAGTACTTC. Translated: CASRHRDGKSKNIQYF.

The J gene is TRBJ2-3, the V gene TRBV12-3 or TRBV12-4, with 9 bases matching TRBD2. V was pared by 5 bases and J by 3 bases, with 3 bases of the junction left unmatched. The CDR3 length is 14 residues. The CDR3 is CASSVSGGTDTQYF. CDR3 bases: TGTGCCAGCAGTGTTAGCGGGGGTACAGATACGCAGTATTTT.

This CDR3 is CASSYPRTEAFF. The CDR3 nucleotides read TGTGCCAGCAGTTATCCCCGTACTGAAGCTTTCTTT. The chain is built from TRBV12-3 or TRBV12-4 and TRBJ1-1; D is unclear. The CDR3 contains 12 residues. The V end lost 4 bases, the J end lost 5 bases, and 8 bases lay between the germline ends.

Only a few counts were recorded for this clonotype. The chain employs TRBV24-1 and TRBJ2-1; 9 bases line up with TRBD1. The CDR3 loop spans 14 amino acids. Germline values: CDR1 KGHDR, CDR2 SFDVKD. After removal of 9 bases from V and 8 bases from J, the junction contained 10 bases not matched to a gene. The CDR3 nucleotides are TGTGCCACCGAACCCGGGACAGGGATATATGAGCAGTTCTTC. Protein: CATEPGTGIYEQFF.

This rearrangement joins TRBV20-1 to TRBJ1-1, with TRBD1 matching 8 bases. With V trimmed by 1 base and J by 8 bases, 3 bases remained unmatched. CDR3 length: 12 residues. Germline values: CDR1 DFQATT, CDR2 SNEGSKA (reference sequence). The CDR3 here is CSARGRDREAFF. The CDR3 DNA is TGCAGTGCTAGAGGTCGGGACAGGGAAGCTTTCTTT.

The chain is built from TRBV5-6 and TRBJ2-5; D uncertain. CDR1 and CDR2 from the germline V gene are SGHDT and YYEEEE. V was trimmed by 0 bases and J by 2 bases, leaving 8 bases between them. The CDR3 has 14 residues. The CDR3, as DNA: TGTGCCAGCAGCTTGGCCATAATTCAAGAGACCCAGTACTTC. This encodes CASSLAIIQETQYF.

The chain links TRBV6-6 to TRBJ2-3, with TRBD1 identical over 9 bases. Germline CDR1 MNHNY, CDR2 SVGAGI (reference sequence). CDR3 length equals 15 residues. J lost 1 base, V lost 6 bases, and 5 bases had no gene match. The CDR3 region has the DNA TGTGCCAGCAGAGGACAGGGGTCAGGCACAGATACGCAGTATTTT. Encoded protein: CASRGQGSGTDTQYF.

This clonotype has a handful of counts. The chain is built from TRBV7-2 and TRBJ2-5, with D possibly being TRBD1 (7 bases). The DNA end lines up better with TRBJ2-7; the J call may be wrong. The CDR3 spans 18 residues. CDR1 SGHTA and CDR2 FQGNSA come from the germline V gene. The chain's CDR3 is CASSFVGGGDGGSYEQYF. The CDR3 DNA reads as TGTGCCAGCAGCTTTGTAGGAGGGGGCGATGGGGGGTCATACGAGCAGTACTTC.

The chain couples TRBV7-9 to TRBJ1-4; D not resolved. CDR3 length equals 14 residues. The germline gives CDR1 SEHNR, CDR2 FQNEAQ (reference sequence). The ends were cut back, 5 bases at V and 4 bases at J, with 11 bases in the middle. The CDR3 protein is CASSEEDLNEKLFF. CDR3 nucleotides: TGTGCCAGCAGCGAAGAGGACCTTAATGAAAAACTGTTTTTT.

The rearrangement joins TRBV4-3 to TRBJ2-7; 7 bases map to TRBD1. The junction had 3 bases not matched to a gene; V was cut back by 0 bases and J by 4 bases. Germline V gene lookup returns CDR1 LGHNA and CDR2 YSLEER. The CDR3 length is 14 residues. The CDR3 region is CASSQEQGLYEQYF. CDR3 DNA: TGCGCCAGCAGCCAAGAACAGGGGTTATACGAGCAGTACTTC.

This clonotype occurred a few times. CDR3 in amino acids: CATSDSGGNYGYTF. The CDR3 nucleotides are TGTGCCACCAGTGATTCGGGCGGGAACTATGGCTACACCTTC. This chain uses TRBV24-1 with TRBJ1-2; no clear D. CDR3 size: 14 residues. The V gene lost 2 bases and the J gene lost 2 bases, with 8 bases spanning the gap. Germline loops: CDR1 KGHDR, CDR2 SFDVKD.

The rearrangement uses TRBV6-1 and TRBJ1-4; possibly TRBD1 for D (5 bases). Germline CDR1 MNHNS, CDR2 SASEGT. The CDR3 runs 16 residues. The ends were cut back, 6 bases at V and 8 bases at J, with 22 bases in the middle. CDR3 loop: CASSGGVAPPGEKLFF. CDR3 coding DNA: TGTGCCAGCAGCGGAGGCGTCGCTCCGCCAGGGGAAAAACTGTTTTTT.

This clonotype has a count of ten or more. The rearrangement joins TRBV14 to TRBJ2-5; TRBD2 matches at 15 bases. CDR1 is SGHDN and CDR2 is FVKESK in the germline V gene. The CDR3 is 20 residues long. V was pared by 6 bases and J by 2 bases, with 16 bases of the junction left unmatched. The CDR3 DNA is TGTGCCAGCAGACCCAGCCCGGGACTAGCGGGAGGTGGGGGTCAAGAGACCCAGTACTTC. Encoded protein: CASRPSPGLAGGGGQETQYF.